The 30 T cell receptor beta chains given below trace back to one sample, sequenced in a study of cytomegalovirus exposure and HLA in healthy donors. The PCR made use of 60 Vbeta and 13 Jbeta primers. Profiled with immunoSEQ multiplex PCR; TCRdb holds only in-frame clones, not every one. The data show approximately 130,000 clones, approximately 75% seen once. Sequencing was performed on PBMCs. The source of these receptors is a man aged 35 to 55 in good health and CMV-seronegative.

CDR3 sequence: CASSSWRVPYEQYF. The CDR3 DNA reads TGTGCCAGCAGTTCCTGGCGGGTCCCCTACGAGCAGTACTTC. V usage is TRBV5-4 and J usage is TRBJ2-7; a possible D gene is TRBD2 (5 bases). V lost 5 bases and J lost 2, with 14 bases in between. Germline CDR1 is SGHNT and CDR2 is YYREEE (reference sequence). This CDR3 spans 14 amino acids.

This rearrangement joins TRBV19 to TRBJ1-1; weak D call: TRBD1 (6 bases). Trimming pared 4 bases from V and 1 base from J, leaving 16 bases between. Germline CDR1 and CDR2: LNHDA and SQIVND (reference sequence). This CDR3 is 16 amino acids long. CDR3 loop: CASSTTLQGWNTEAFF. The CDR3 region has the DNA TGTGCCAGTAGTACCACCCTACAGGGCTGGAACACTGAAGCTTTCTTT.

This clone appeared a few times. The chain carries TRBV30 and TRBJ2-5; no reliable D call. Trimming cost V 7 bases and J 5 bases, with 11 bases left between them. Germline V gene data show CDR1 as GTSNPN and CDR2 as SVGIG (reference sequence). This CDR3 has 11 amino acids. In nucleotides, the CDR3 is TGTGCCTTAAAAATTCGTGAGACCCAGTACTTC. Protein product: CALKIRETQYF.

The CDR3 is CATTGGAPGGYTF. CDR3 nucleotides: TGTGCCACCACGGGGGGGGCTCCTGGAGGCTACACCTTC. The rearrangement links TRBV18 to TRBJ1-2, with a weak D call TRBD1 (6 bases). The V gene lost 10 bases and the J gene lost 8 bases, with 20 bases spanning the gap. This CDR3 contains 13 residues. Germline V gene sequence: CDR1 KGHSH, CDR2 LQKENI.

The CDR3 protein is CASSQEDSLGEQYF. The DNA for the CDR3 is TGCGCCAGCAGCCAAGAGGACAGCCTGGGAGAGCAGTACTTC. The V gene is TRBV4-3, the J gene TRBJ2-7, with D maybe TRBD1 (6 bases). Per the germline V gene, CDR1 is LGHNA and CDR2 is YSLEER. Trimming left V 0 bases short and J 7 bases short, with 13 bases between. CDR3 length: 14 amino acids.

The chain recombines TRBV6-5 with TRBJ1-6, with D hard to call. The length of the CDR3 is 16 residues. Germline CDR1 and CDR2: MNHEY and SVGAGI. V was pared by 0 bases and J by 1 base, with 7 bases between. CDR3 residues: CASSYSKTSYNSPLHF. CDR3 in DNA: TGTGCCAGCAGTTACTCGAAGACTTCCTATAATTCACCCCTCCACTTT.

The V gene is TRBV18, the J gene TRBJ1-5, with D hard to call. Between the trimmed V and J ends, which lost 3 bases and 7 bases, there was a span of 10 bases. This CDR3 is built from 13 residues. Germline values: CDR1 KGHSH, CDR2 LQKENI. The CDR3 DNA follows: TGTGCCAGCTCACCGTCCCGGGAGCAGCCCCAGCATTTT. This encodes CASSPSREQPQHF.

V gene TRBV5-1 combines with J gene TRBJ2-1; D may be TRBD1 (5 bases). Germline CDR1 SGHRS, CDR2 YFSETQ. The V gene lost 4 bases and the J gene lost 6 bases, with 8 bases spanning the gap. CDR3 size: 12 residues. CDR3 region: CASSPTVNEQFF. The CDR3 region has the DNA TGCGCCAGCAGCCCGACAGTCAATGAGCAGTTCTTC. Together with reference TRBV5-1 and TRBJ2-1, the CDR3 gives the full variable domain: KAGVTQTPRYLIKTRGQQVTLSCSPISGHRSVSWYQQTPGQGLQFLFEYFSETQRNKGNFPGRFSGRQFSNSRSEMNVSTLELGDSALYLCASSPTVNEQFFGPGTRLTVL.

The chain combines TRBV2 with TRBJ1-6; D is uncertain. Per the germline V gene, CDR1 is SNHLY and CDR2 is FYNNEI. The V end was cut by 4 bases, the J end by 2 bases, with 9 bases between. The CDR3 covers 15 residues. CDR3 sequence: CASSVELPYNSPLHF. CDR3 coding DNA: TGTGCCAGCAGTGTGGAGTTACCCTATAATTCACCCCTCCACTTT.

This clone appeared once. V and J are TRBV27 and TRBJ1-4; the match to TRBD1 covers 7 bases. The germline CDR1 and CDR2 sequences are MNHEY and SMNVEV (reference sequence). CDR3 length: 15 amino acids. The trim removed 5 bases at V and 6 bases at J, leaving 9 bases unmatched. DNA for the CDR3: TGTGCCAGCAGTCGCCTCACAGGGGTCGATGAAAAACTGTTTTTT. Translation: CASSRLTGVDEKLFF.

The rearrangement uses TRBV9 and TRBJ1-6, with 9 positions matching TRBD1. Trimming at V came to 3 bases and at J to 7 bases, leaving 5 bases not matched to a gene. The germline gives CDR1 SGDLS, CDR2 YYNGEE. The CDR3 loop spans 15 amino acids. CDR3 DNA sequence: TGTGCCAGCAGCGATCGGGACAGGGACAATTCACCCCTCCACTTT. It specifies CASSDRDRDNSPLHF. Full variable domain (remainder filled in from reference TRBV9 and TRBJ1-6): DSGVTQTPKHLITATGQRVTLRCSPRSGDLSVYWYQQSLDQGLQFLIQYYNGEERAKGNILERFSAQQFPDLHSELNLSSLELGDSALYFCASSDRDRDNSPLHFGNGTRLTVT.

This clone came up a few times. The chain couples TRBV2 to TRBJ2-2; D possibly corresponds to TRBD1 (5 bases). CDR3 length equals 16 residues. CDR1 is SNHLY and CDR2 is FYNNEI in the germline V gene. V was shortened by 7 bases and J by 1 base, with 16 bases between the two germline ends. CDR3 bases: TGTGCCAGCATCTCAGGGATGGCCATGAACACCGGGGAGCTGTTTTTT. It yields the protein CASISGMAMNTGELFF.

V is TRBV19 and J is TRBJ1-4; D remains ambiguous. The CDR3 runs to 13 residues. Germline assignment: CDR1 LNHDA and CDR2 SQIVND (reference sequence). Trimming took 2 bases from V and 8 from J, leaving 9 bases between them. The CDR3 sequence is CASSISPKEKLFF. The CDR3 DNA is TGTGCCAGTAGTATAAGCCCAAAGGAAAAACTGTTTTTT.

The rearrangement joins TRBV28 to TRBJ1-5; D gene ambiguous. Trimming pared 2 bases from V and 7 bases from J, leaving 18 bases between. Germline V gives CDR1 MDHEN, CDR2 SYDVKM. This CDR3 has 16 amino acids. The CDR3 bases are TGTGCCAGCAGTTTAGCCGGGAATACCTTGGGGCAGCCCCAGCATTTT. This codes for CASSLAGNTLGQPQHF. Based on the CDR3 plus reference TRBV28 and TRBJ1-5, the full variable domain is DVKVTQSSRYLVKRTGEKVFLECVQDMDHENMFWYRQDPGLGLRLIYFSYDVKMKEKGDIPEGYSVSREKKERFSLILESASTNQTSMYLCASSLAGNTLGQPQHFGDGTRLSIL.

The V and J genes are TRBV27 and TRBJ2-3, with a tentative D call TRBD2 (5 bases). There are 14 residues in the CDR3. Germline CDR1 and CDR2: MNHEY and SMNVEV (reference sequence). Trimming removed 5 bases at V and 0 bases at J, with 9 bases between. The CDR3 DNA follows: TGTGCCAGCAGTCCCCGGACTAGCACAGATACGCAGTATTTT. This encodes CASSPRTSTDTQYF.

The chain links TRBV27 to TRBJ2-1; the match to TRBD1 covers 8 bases. The junction had 11 bases not matched to a gene; V was cut back by 4 bases and J by 15 bases. From germline, CDR1 is MNHEY and CDR2 SMNVEV (reference sequence). The CDR3 runs to 13 residues. CDR3 bases: TGTGCCAGCAGTTCAGACAGGGGCGTTAATCTGTTCTTC. It translates to CASSSDRGVNLFF.

Only one count was recorded for this clone. J is TRBJ2-3 and V is TRBV5-1, with 8 bases lining up with TRBD2. Per germline, CDR1 SGHRS and CDR2 YFSETQ. CDR3 length: 19 amino acids. V lost 4 bases and J lost 1; bases outside the gene matches: 17. CDR3 amino acids: CASSILGPGAGAGTDTQYF. CDR3 DNA sequence: TGCGCCAGCAGCATACTAGGACCAGGAGCGGGGGCGGGCACAGATACGCAGTATTTT.

This chain links TRBV28 with TRBJ1-5; D is uncertain. V lost 5 bases and J 8 bases, leaving 10 bases between the germline ends. Germline CDR1 and CDR2: MDHEN and SYDVKM. CDR3 size: 12 residues. The CDR3 region is CASSRRREPQHF. As DNA, the CDR3 is TGTGCCAGCAGTCGGAGGCGGGAGCCCCAGCATTTT.

The CDR3 is CASSFNPGNTQYF. The CDR3 DNA reads as TGTGCCAGCAGCTTTAATCCGGGGAATACGCAGTATTTT. This rearrangement joins TRBV5-6 to TRBJ2-3; tentative D call: TRBD2 (5 bases). Trimming took 2 bases from V and 7 from J, leaving 11 bases between them. Per germline, CDR1 SGHDT and CDR2 YYEEEE. This CDR3 has 13 residues.

The chain is built from TRBV28 and TRBJ1-5; no firm D call. This CDR3 is 15 amino acids long. Germline CDR1 MDHEN, CDR2 SYDVKM. The germline V and J ends were trimmed by 2 bases and 3 bases, with 11 bases remaining between them. For the CDR3, the DNA is TGTGCCAGCAGTTTAGGGCTAAACCTCAATCAGCCCCAGCATTTT. As protein: CASSLGLNLNQPQHF.

This chain connects TRBV4-3 to TRBJ1-2, with TRBD1 as a possible D gene (6 bases). V lost 2 bases, J lost 4 bases, and 29 bases lay in between. The CDR3 totals 20 residues. Per germline, CDR1 LGHNA and CDR2 YSLEER. The CDR3: CASSQNTLTGTGARVYGYTF. The CDR3 DNA follows: TGCGCCAGCAGCCAAAATACCCTTACAGGGACGGGTGCCCGTGTCTATGGCTACACCTTC.

V usage is TRBV6-5 and J usage is TRBJ2-3; D is possibly TRBD2 (6 bases). The V gene's germline CDR1 is MNHEY and CDR2 SVGAGI. The CDR3 contains 15 residues. V was trimmed by 2 bases and J by 3 bases, leaving 12 bases between them. This CDR3 is CASSYQGLTTDTQYF. CDR3 bases: TGTGCCAGCAGTTACCAGGGACTGACAACAGATACGCAGTATTTT.

The V gene is TRBV29-1, the J gene TRBJ1-2; TRBD1 is a possible D gene (5 bases). CDR1 SQVTM and CDR2 ANQGSEA come from the germline V gene. The CDR3 covers 11 residues. Trimming left V 5 bases short and J 4 bases short, with 8 bases between. The CDR3 DNA reads as TGCAGCGTTCGACAGAGCTATGGCTACACCTTC. It specifies CSVRQSYGYTF.

Concerning this clone: One end of the junction varies from germline; a read error may be responsible. The chain combines TRBV9 with TRBJ2-6, with D possibly matching TRBD1 (5 bases). Per germline, CDR1 SGDLS and CDR2 YYNGEE. The CDR3 loop spans 15 amino acids. Here the CDR3 reads CASSVPGSGANGLTF. Here the CDR3 DNA reads TGTGCCAGCAGCGTCCCGGGCTCTGGGGCCAACGGCCTGACTTTC. The complete variable domain, with remaining parts taken from reference TRBV9 and TRBJ2-6, reads DSGVTQTPKHLITATGQRVTLRCSPRSGDLSVYWYQQSLDQGLQFLIQYYNGEERAKGNILERFSAQQFPDLHSELNLSSLELGDSALYFCASSVPGSGANGLTFGAGSRLTVL.

The chain links TRBV9 to TRBJ2-5; TRBD2 matches at 10 bases. The ends lost 0 bases at V and 4 bases at J; junction bases unmatched: 9. CDR1 and CDR2 from the germline V gene are SGDLS and YYNGEE. The CDR3 spans 17 residues. CDR3 sequence reads: CASSVGGAGGPVETQYF. The CDR3 DNA sequence: TGTGCCAGCAGCGTAGGTGGAGCGGGAGGGCCCGTAGAGACCCAGTACTTC.

The rearrangement joins TRBV11-2 to TRBJ2-5; 7 bases are a match to TRBD1. CDR1 SGHAT and CDR2 FQNNGV come from the germline V gene. The CDR3 has 15 amino acids. With 0 bases clipped from V and 2 bases from J, the junction kept 3 bases outside the gene matches. This CDR3 reads CASSLEWGQQETQYF. The DNA for the CDR3 is TGTGCCAGCAGCTTAGAGTGGGGACAGCAAGAGACCCAGTACTTC.

This chain joins TRBV7-2 and TRBJ1-2; D is unclear. V was clipped by 1 base and J by 4 bases, with 13 bases between them. Germline-derived CDR1 and CDR2 are SGHTA and FQGNSA. This CDR3 comprises 15 residues. The CDR3: CASSLEAIAGYGYTF. CDR3 coding DNA: TGTGCCAGCAGCTTAGAGGCGATAGCGGGCTATGGCTACACCTTC.

As concerns this clone: One end of the junction is discordant with germline, which a read error may explain. This chain connects TRBV7-9 to TRBJ2-1, with 7 bases that match TRBD1. This CDR3 region has 14 residues. Germline V gene data show CDR1 as SEHNR and CDR2 as FQNEAQ (reference sequence). The CDR3 DNA is TGTTCCAGCAGCCATAATGCCAGGGGGAATGAGCAGTTCTTC. Its protein product is CSSSHNARGNEQFF.

The chain carries TRBV5-1 and TRBJ2-1; 8 bases match TRBD2. With 1 base clipped from V and 4 bases from J, the junction kept 4 bases outside the gene matches. CDR1 is SGHRS and CDR2 is YFSETQ in the germline V gene. There are 15 residues in the CDR3. The DNA for the CDR3 is TGCGCCAGCAGCTTGAGACGGGGGGGGTACAATGAGCAGTTCTTC. It translates to CASSLRRGGYNEQFF.

This clone appeared once. This chain joins TRBV2 and TRBJ1-2, with a weak D call TRBD1 (6 bases). Trimming left V 2 bases short and J 3 bases short, with 10 bases between. In germline, CDR1 is SNHLY, CDR2 FYNNEI. The CDR3 has 14 amino acids. CDR3 nucleotides: TGTGCCAGCAGTGAACAGGGGAAGCACTATGGCTACACCTTC. Amino acids: CASSEQGKHYGYTF.